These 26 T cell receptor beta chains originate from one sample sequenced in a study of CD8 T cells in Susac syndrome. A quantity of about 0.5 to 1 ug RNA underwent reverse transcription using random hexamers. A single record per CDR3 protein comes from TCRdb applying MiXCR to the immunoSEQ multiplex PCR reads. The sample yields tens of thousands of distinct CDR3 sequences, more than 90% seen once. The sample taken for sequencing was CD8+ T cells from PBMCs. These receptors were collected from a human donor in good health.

For the CDR3, the DNA is TGTGCCAGCAGCTTAGGACAGGGCCATAATTCACCCCTCCACTTT. This codes for CASSLGQGHNSPLHF. The V gene is TRBV13, the J gene TRBJ1-6, with a tentative D call TRBD1 (6 bases). V lost 0 bases and J 5 bases, leaving 8 bases between the germline ends. This CDR3 region has 15 residues. Germline V gene data show CDR1 as PRHDT and CDR2 as FYEKMQ (reference sequence). The full variable domain, with the rest looked up from reference TRBV13 and TRBJ1-6, is AAGVIQSPRHLIKEKRETATLKCYPIPRHDTVYWYQQGPGQDPQFLISFYEKMQSDKGSIPDRFSAQQFSDYHSELNMSSLELGDSALYFCASSLGQGHNSPLHFGNGTRLTVT.

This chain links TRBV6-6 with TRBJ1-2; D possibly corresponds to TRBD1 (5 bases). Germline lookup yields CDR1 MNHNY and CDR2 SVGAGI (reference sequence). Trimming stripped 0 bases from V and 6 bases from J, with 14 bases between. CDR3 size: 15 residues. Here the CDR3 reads CASSYSVRDKDGYTF. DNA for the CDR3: TGTGCCAGCAGTTACTCTGTCAGGGATAAGGATGGCTACACCTTC.

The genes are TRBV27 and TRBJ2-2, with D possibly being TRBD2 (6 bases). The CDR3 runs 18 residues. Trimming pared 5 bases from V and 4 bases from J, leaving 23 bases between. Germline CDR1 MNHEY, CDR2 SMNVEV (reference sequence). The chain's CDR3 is CASSRRDSKVGFTGELFF. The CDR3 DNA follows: TGTGCCAGCAGTAGACGGGACTCCAAAGTGGGGTTCACCGGGGAGCTGTTTTTT.

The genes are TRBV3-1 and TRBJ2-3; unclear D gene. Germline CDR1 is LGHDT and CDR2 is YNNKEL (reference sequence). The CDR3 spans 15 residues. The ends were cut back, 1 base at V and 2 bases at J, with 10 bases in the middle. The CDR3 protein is CASSQVGETTDTQYF. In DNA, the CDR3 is TGTGCCAGCAGCCAAGTAGGCGAGACCACAGATACGCAGTATTTT.

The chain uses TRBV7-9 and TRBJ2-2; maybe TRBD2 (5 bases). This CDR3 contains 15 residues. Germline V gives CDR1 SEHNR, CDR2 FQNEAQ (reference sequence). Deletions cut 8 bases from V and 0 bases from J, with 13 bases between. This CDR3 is CASRHGDSNTGELFF. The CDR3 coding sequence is TGTGCCAGCCGCCACGGGGATTCGAACACCGGGGAGCTGTTTTTT. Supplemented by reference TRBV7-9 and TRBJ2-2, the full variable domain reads DTGVSQNPRHKITKRGQNVTFRCDPISEHNRLYWYRQTLGQGPEFLTYFQNEAQLEKSRLLSDRFSAERPKGSFSTLEIQRTEQGDSAMYLCASRHGDSNTGELFFGEGSRLTVL.

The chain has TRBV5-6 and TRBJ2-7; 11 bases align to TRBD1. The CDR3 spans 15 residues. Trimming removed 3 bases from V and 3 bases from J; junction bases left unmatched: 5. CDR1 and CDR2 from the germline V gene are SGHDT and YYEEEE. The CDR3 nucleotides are TGTGCCAGCAGCTACGGGACAGGGGGAAACTACGAGCAGTACTTC. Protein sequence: CASSYGTGGNYEQYF.

The CDR3 here is CSVEEPGGLRWGEQFF. The CDR3 DNA sequence: TGCAGCGTTGAAGAGCCCGGGGGGTTAAGGTGGGGTGAGCAGTTCTTC. V gene TRBV29-1 combines with J gene TRBJ2-1; 7 bases match TRBD2. Germline V gene lookup returns CDR1 SQVTM and CDR2 ANQGSEA. The J segment lost 9 bases and the V segment lost 0 bases, leaving 14 bases of the junction unmatched. The CDR3 has 16 amino acids.

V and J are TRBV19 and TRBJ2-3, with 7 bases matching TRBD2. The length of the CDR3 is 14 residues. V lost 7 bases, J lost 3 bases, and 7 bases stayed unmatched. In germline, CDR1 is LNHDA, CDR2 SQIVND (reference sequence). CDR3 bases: TGTGCCAGTACACCGCGGGACTATACAGATACGCAGTATTTT. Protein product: CASTPRDYTDTQYF.

CDR3 coding DNA: TGTGCCAGCAGTTTATGGTGGGGCACTGAAGCTTTCTTT. Protein: CASSLWWGTEAFF. The V gene is TRBV27, the J gene TRBJ1-1, with unresolved D. This CDR3 spans 13 amino acids. Germline V gives CDR1 MNHEY, CDR2 SMNVEV (reference sequence). V was shortened by 1 base and J by 4 bases, with 7 bases between the two germline ends.

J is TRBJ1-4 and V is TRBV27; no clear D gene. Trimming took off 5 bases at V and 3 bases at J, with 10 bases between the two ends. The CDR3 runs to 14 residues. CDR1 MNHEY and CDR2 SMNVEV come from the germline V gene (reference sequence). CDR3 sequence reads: CASSPDVANEKLFF. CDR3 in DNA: TGTGCCAGCAGTCCTGACGTGGCTAATGAAAAACTGTTTTTT. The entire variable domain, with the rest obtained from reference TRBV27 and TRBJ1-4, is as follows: EAQVTQNPRYLITVTGKKLTVTCSQNMNHEYMSWYRQDPGLGLRQIYYSMNVEVTDKGDVPEGYKVSRKEKRNFPLILESPSPNQTSLYFCASSPDVANEKLFFGSGTQLSVL.

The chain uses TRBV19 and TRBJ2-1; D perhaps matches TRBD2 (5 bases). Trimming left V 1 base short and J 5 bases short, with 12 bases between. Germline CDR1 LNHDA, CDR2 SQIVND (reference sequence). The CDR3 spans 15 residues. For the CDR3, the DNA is TGTGCCAGTAGTATAGTTTCGGGGTCCGACAATGAGCAGTTCTTC. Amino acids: CASSIVSGSDNEQFF.

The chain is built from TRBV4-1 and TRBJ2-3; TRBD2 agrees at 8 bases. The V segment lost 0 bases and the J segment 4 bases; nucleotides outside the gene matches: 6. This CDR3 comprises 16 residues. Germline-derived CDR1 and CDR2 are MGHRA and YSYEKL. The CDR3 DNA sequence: TGCGCCAGCAGCCAAGACTACCGAGCGGGGGCAGATACGCAGTATTTT. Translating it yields CASSQDYRAGADTQYF.

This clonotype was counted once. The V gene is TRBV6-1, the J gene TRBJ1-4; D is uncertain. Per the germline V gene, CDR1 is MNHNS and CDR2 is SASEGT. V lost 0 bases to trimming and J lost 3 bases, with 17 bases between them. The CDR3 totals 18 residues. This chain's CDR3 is CASSEALRGWDPNEKLFF. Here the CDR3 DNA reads TGTGCCAGCAGTGAAGCGCTTCGGGGTTGGGATCCTAATGAAAAACTGTTTTTT.

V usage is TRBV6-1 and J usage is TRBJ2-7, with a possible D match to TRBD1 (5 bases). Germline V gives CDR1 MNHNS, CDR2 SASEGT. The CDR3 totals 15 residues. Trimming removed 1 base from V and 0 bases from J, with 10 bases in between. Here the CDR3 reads CASSEDPGHSYEQYF. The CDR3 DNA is TGTGCCAGCAGTGAAGACCCAGGGCACTCCTACGAGCAGTACTTC.

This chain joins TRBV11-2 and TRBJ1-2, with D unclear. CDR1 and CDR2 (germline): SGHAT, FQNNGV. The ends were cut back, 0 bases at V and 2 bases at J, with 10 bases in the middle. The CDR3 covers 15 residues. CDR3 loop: CASSLDGGLNYGYTF. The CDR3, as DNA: TGTGCCAGCAGCTTAGACGGCGGGCTCAACTATGGCTACACCTTC. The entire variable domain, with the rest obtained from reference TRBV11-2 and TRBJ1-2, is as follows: EAGVAQSPRYKIIEKRQSVAFWCNPISGHATLYWYQQILGQGPKLLIQFQNNGVVDDSQLPKDRFSAERLKGVDSTLKIQPAKLEDSAVYLCASSLDGGLNYGYTFGSGTRLTVV.

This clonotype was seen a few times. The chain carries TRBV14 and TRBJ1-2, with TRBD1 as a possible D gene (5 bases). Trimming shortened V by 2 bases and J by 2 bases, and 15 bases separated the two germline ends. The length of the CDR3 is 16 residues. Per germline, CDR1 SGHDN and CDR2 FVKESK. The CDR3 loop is CASSQPGSQGNYGYTF. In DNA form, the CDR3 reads TGTGCCAGCAGCCAACCCGGGAGCCAGGGAAACTATGGCTACACCTTC.

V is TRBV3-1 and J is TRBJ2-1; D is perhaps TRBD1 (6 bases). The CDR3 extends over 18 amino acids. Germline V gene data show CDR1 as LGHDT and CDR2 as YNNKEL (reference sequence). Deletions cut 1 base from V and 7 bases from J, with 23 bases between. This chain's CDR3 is CASSQVFGTPSAGNEQFF. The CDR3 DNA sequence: TGTGCCAGCAGCCAAGTTTTCGGGACACCCTCCGCTGGGAATGAGCAGTTCTTC.

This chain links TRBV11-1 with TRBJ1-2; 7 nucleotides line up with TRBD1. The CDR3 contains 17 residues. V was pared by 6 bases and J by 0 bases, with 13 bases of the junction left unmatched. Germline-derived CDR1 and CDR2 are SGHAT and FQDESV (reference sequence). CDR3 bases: TGTGCCAGCAGTACCACCGGGACAGCAAACCCTAACTATGGCTACACCTTC. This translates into CASSTTGTANPNYGYTF.

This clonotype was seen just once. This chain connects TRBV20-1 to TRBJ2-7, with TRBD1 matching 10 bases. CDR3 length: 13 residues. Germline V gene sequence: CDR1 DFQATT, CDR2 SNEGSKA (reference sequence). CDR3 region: CRGPGQGSYEQYF. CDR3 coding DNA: TGCAGAGGACCGGGACAGGGGTCCTACGAGCAGTACTTC.

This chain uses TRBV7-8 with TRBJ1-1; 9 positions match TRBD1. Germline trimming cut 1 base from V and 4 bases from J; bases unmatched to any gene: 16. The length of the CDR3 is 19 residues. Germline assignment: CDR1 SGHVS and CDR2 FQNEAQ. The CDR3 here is CASSLGLHSTGGKSTEAFF. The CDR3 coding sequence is TGTGCCAGCAGCTTAGGTCTCCACAGTACAGGGGGCAAGAGCACTGAAGCTTTCTTT.

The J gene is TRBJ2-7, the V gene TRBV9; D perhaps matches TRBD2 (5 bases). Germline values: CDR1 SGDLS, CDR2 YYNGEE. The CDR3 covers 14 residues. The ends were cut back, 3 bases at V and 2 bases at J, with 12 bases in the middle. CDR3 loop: CASSASTGTYEQYF. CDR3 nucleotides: TGTGCCAGCAGCGCCTCTACGGGAACCTACGAGCAGTACTTC.

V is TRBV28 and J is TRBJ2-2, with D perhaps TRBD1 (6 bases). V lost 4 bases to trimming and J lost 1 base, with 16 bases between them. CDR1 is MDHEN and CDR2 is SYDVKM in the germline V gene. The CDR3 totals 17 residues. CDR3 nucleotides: TGTGCCAGCAGTTCCGCTTGGACAGCGTGGAACACCGGGGAGCTGTTTTTT. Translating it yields CASSSAWTAWNTGELFF.

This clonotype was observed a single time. CDR3: CASTEPRGGTDTQYF. The DNA for the CDR3 is TGTGCCAGCACCGAGCCCAGGGGAGGCACAGATACGCAGTATTTT. The rearrangement joins TRBV6-1 to TRBJ2-3, with a possible D match to TRBD1 (6 bases). The V gene lost 7 bases and the J gene lost 1 base, with 15 bases spanning the gap. The CDR3 has 15 residues. The V gene's germline CDR1 is MNHNS and CDR2 SASEGT.

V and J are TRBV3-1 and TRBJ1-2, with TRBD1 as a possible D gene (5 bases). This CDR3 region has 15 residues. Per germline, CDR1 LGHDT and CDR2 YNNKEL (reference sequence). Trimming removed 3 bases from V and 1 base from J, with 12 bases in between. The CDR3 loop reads CASSQGGTFNYGYTF. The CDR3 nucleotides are TGTGCCAGCAGCCAGGGGGGGACCTTTAACTATGGCTACACCTTC.

The chain's CDR3 is CASSLEGSSYEQYF. In nucleotides, the CDR3 is TGTGCCAGCAGTTTGGAGGGTAGCTCCTACGAGCAGTACTTC. This rearrangement joins TRBV28 to TRBJ2-7, with D tentatively TRBD2 (6 bases). Trimming took off 3 bases at V and 0 bases at J, with 9 bases between the two ends. The germline CDR1 and CDR2 sequences are MDHEN and SYDVKM. The CDR3 has 14 residues.

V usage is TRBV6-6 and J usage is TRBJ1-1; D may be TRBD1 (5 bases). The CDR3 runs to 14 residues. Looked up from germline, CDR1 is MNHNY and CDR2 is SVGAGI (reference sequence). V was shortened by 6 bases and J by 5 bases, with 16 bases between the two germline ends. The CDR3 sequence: CASSLLLEGTEAFF. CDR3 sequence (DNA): TGTGCCAGCAGCCTCCTTTTAGAGGGGACTGAAGCTTTCTTT.